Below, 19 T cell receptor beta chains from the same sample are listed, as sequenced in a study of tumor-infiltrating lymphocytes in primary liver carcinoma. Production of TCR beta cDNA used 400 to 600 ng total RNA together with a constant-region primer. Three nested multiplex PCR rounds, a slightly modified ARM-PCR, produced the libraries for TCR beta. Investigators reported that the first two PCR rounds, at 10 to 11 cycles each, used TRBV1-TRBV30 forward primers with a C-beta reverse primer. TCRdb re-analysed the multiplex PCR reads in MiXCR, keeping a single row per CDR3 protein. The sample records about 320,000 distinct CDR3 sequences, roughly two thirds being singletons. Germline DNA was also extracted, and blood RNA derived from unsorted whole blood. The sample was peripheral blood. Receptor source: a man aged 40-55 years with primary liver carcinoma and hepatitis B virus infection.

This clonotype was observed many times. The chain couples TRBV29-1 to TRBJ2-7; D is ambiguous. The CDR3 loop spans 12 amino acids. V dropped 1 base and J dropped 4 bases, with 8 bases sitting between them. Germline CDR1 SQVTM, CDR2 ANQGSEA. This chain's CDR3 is CSVEVAAYEQYF. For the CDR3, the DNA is TGCAGCGTTGAAGTCGCGGCTTACGAGCAGTACTTC.

In DNA, the CDR3 is TGCGGCATTCGTAGCGGGCTCGGGTGCAATGAGCAGTTCTTC. Protein sequence: CGIRSGLGCNEQFF. The chain links TRBV29-1 to TRBJ2-1; TRBD2 matches 7 bases. The CDR3 runs to 14 residues. CDR1 SQVTM and CDR2 ANQGSEA come from the germline V gene.

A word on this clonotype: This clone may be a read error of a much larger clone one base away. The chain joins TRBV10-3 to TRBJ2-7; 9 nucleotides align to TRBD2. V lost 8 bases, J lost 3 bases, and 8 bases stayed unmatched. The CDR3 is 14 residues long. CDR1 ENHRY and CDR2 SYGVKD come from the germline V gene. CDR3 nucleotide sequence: TGTGCCATCTCCCCAGCGGGAGGTTGCTACGAGCAGTACTTC. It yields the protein CAISPAGGCYEQYF.

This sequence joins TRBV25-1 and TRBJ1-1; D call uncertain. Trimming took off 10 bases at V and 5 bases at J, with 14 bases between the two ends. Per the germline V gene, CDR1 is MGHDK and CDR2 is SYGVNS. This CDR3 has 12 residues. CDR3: CATLSPGTEAFF. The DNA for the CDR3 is TGTGCCACTCTCAGTCCTGGGACTGAAGCTTTCTTT.

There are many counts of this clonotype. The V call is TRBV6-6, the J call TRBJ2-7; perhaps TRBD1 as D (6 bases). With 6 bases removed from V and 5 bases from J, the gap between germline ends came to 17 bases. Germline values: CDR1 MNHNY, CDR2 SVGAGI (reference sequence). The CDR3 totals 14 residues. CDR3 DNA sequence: TGTGCCAGCAGGTCCGGGACACTATTCGACGAGCAGTACTTC. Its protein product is CASRSGTLFDEQYF.

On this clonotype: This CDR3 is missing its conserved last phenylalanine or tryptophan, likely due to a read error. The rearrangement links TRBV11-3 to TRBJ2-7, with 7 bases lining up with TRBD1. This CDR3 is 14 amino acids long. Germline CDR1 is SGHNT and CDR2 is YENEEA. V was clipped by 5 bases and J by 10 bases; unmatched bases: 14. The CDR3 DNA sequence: TGTGCCAGCAGCCCAGGGACAGATGGGACGGAACAGTACTCC. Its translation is CASSPGTDGTEQYS.

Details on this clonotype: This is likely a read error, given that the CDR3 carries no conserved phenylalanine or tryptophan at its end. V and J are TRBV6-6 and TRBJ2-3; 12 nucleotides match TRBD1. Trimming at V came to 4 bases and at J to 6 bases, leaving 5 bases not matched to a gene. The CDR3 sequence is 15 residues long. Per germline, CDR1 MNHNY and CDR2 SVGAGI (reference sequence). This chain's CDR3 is CASSLGQGAPDTQYI. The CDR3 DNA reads TGTGCCAGCAGTTTGGGACAGGGGGCACCGGATACGCAGTATATT.

The CDR3 nucleotides read TGTGCCAGCAGCCAAGAGCCACTAGCGGTGAGGCCCTCCTACGAGCAGTACTTC. The encoded protein is CASSQEPLAVRPSYEQYF. The chain couples TRBV14 to TRBJ2-7, with 8 bases identical to TRBD2. Germline V gives CDR1 SGHDN, CDR2 FVKESK. V lost 0 bases to trimming and J lost 0 bases; unmatched junction nucleotides: 10. CDR3 length: 18 residues.

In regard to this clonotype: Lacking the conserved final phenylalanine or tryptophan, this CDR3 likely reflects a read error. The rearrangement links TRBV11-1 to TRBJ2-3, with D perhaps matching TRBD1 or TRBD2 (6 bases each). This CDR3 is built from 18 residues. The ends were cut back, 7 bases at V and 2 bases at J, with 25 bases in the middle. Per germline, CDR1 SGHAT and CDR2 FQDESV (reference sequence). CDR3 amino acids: CASKEGTLTRGTTDTQYL. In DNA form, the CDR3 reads TGTGCCAGCAAGGAGGGTACCTTGACGAGGGGGACCACAGATACGCAGTATCTT.

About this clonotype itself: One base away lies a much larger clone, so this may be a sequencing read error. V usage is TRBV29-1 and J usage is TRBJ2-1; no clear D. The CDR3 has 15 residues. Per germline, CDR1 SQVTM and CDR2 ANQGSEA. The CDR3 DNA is TGCAGCGTTGAATCGGGCAGAGGACCTTACAATGAGCAGATCTTC. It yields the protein CSVESGRGPYNEQIF.

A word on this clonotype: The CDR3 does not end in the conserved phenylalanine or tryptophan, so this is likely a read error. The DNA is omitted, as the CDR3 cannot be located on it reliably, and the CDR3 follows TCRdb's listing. This CDR3 is CASSAGARETRYL. The V call is TRBV11-2, the J call TRBJ2-5; the table gives TRBD1 as D, unverified against the DNA. From germline, CDR1 is SGHAT and CDR2 FQNNGV. The CDR3 comprises 13 residues, both ends counted.

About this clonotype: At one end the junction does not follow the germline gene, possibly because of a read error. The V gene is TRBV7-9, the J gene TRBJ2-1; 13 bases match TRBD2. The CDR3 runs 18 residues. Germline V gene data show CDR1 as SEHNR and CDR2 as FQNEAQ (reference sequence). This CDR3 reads CASSLAGLAGIAPHDQFF. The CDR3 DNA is TGTGCCAGCAGCTTAGCGGGACTAGCGGGAATAGCTCCCCATGATCAGTTCTTC.

The CDR3 coding sequence is TGTGCCAGCAGTTTTCGTCTGAACAGGGGGCAGGATGGCAATCAGCCCCAGCATTTT. Protein: CASSFRLNRGQDGNQPQHF. The V and J genes are TRBV12-3 or TRBV12-4 and TRBJ1-5; TRBD1 aligns across 9 bases. The CDR3 runs to 19 residues. Trimming took 3 bases from V and 2 from J; bases not matched to a gene: 14.

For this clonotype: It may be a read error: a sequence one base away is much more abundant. The chain's CDR3 is CASSSRLGARSGANVLTF. CDR3 DNA sequence: TGTGCCAGCAGCTCAAGACTGGGGGCGCGCTCTGGGGCCAACGTCCTGACTTTC. The V call is TRBV14, the J call TRBJ2-6; a weak D match, TRBD1 (6 bases). The CDR3 has 18 residues. The germline V gene encodes CDR1 SGHDN and CDR2 FVKESK. V lost 5 bases and J lost 0, with 17 bases in between.

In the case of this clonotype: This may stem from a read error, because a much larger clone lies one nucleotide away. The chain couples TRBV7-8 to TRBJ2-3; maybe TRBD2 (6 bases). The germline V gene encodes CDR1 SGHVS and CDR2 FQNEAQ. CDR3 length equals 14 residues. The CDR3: CTSSISGYTDTQYF. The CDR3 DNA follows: TGTACCAGCAGCATTAGCGGATACACAGATACGCAGTATTTT.

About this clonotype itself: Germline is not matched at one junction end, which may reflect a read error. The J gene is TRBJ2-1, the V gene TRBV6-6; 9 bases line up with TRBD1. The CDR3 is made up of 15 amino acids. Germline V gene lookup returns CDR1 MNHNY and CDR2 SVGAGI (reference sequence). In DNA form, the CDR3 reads TGTGCCAGCAGTTACGAACAGGGGGCGCGCAATGAGCAGCTCTTC. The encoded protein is CASSYEQGARNEQLF.

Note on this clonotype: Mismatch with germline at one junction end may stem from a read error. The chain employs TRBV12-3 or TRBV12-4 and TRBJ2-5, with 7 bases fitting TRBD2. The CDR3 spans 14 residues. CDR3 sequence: CVSSDGGSFETQYF. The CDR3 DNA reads TGTGTCAGCAGTGACGGCGGGAGTTTCGAGACCCAGTACTTC.

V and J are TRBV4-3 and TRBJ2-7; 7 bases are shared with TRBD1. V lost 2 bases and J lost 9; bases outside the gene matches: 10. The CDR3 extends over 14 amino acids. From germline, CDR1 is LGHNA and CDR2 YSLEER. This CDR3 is CASSQTGQDAGQYF. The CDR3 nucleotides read TGCGCCAGCAGCCAAACTGGACAGGACGCCGGGCAGTACTTC.

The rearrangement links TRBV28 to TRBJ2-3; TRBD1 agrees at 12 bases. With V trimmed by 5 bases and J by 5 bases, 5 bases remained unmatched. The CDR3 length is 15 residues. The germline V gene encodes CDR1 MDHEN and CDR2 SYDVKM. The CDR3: CASSLGTGGIDTQYF. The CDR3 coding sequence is TGTGCCAGCAGTCTTGGGACAGGGGGCATAGATACGCAGTATTTT.